The TCR beta chain under discussion was sequenced for a study of T cells in Graves' hyperthyroidism and ophthalmopathy. TCR beta CDR3 regions were amplified from RNA. An initial round of RT-PCR targeting the TCR CDR3 relied on the HTBI primer set. TCRdb reprocessed the multiplex PCR reads via MiXCR and lists one record per CDR3 protein. The data show roughly 500,000 distinct CDR3 sequences, approximately 48% seen once. The CDR3 is 12 residues long. Trimming shortened V by 4 bases and J by 8 bases, and 12 bases separated the two germline ends. Per the germline V gene, CDR1 is SGHRS and CDR2 is YFSETQ. The chain is built from TRBV5-1 and TRBJ1-1, with D possibly TRBD1 on 5 matching bases. The specimen was peripheral blood or thyroid tissue (not recorded which). This sequence was found in an adult woman with Graves' disease, either hyperthyroidism or ophthalmopathy (not recorded which). CDR3 sequence: CASSPVGREAFF. CDR3 bases: TGCGCCAGCAGCCCAGTGGGGCGAGAAGCTTTCTTT.